The following is a T cell receptor (beta chain) sequence with its context. Its antigen remains unknown. This may stem from a read error, because a much larger clone lies one nucleotide away. This sample was taken from a study of molecular identifiers for immune sequencing clone quantification. At the level of the study: Replicates involved a five-way split of RNA from about 20,000 or 100,000 naive CD8 cells, with sequencing of four.

Methods described previously were used for bulk TCR libraries, and listed TCR primers were applied. MiXCR, applied by TCRdb to the PCR reads, yields one record per CDR3 protein. In the table there are about 500,000 distinct CDR3 sequences, over 20% of which are singletons. From germline, CDR1 is MGHRA and CDR2 YSYEKL. The CDR3 consists of 15 residues. V lost 1 base and J lost 8, with 16 bases in between. In the sort, naive CD8 T cells were defined as CD8+CD4-CCR7+CD45RA+. Study observations and caveats: For effector cells, clones above 20 RNA copies held over 98% of molecules; for naive cells, under 1%.

This sequence was found in a human donor in good health. Some libraries in this study had Jurkat cell RNA spiked in. The rearrangement links TRBV4-1 to TRBJ2-3; either TRBD1 or TRBD2 may supply D (6 bases each). Sequencing was done on a sample of naive CD8+ T cells from blood, with Jurkat cell RNA spiked in. Described subset: FACS-sorted CD8+CD4-CCR7+CD45RA+ naive T cells. CDR3 sequence (DNA): TGCGCCAGCAGCCAAGCGTGGGGGGCGGTGGGTACGCAGTATTTT. Protein sequence: CASSQAWGAVGTQYF.